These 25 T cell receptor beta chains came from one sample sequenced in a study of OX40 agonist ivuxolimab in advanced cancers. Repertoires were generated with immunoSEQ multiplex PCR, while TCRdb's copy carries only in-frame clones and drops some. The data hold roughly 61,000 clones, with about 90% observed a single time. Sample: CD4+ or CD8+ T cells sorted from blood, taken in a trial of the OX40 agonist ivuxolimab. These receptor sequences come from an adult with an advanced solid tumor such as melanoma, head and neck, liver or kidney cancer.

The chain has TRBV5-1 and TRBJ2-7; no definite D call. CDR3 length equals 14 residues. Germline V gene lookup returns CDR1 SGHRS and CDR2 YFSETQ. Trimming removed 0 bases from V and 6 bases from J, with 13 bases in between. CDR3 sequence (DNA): TGCGCCAGCAGCTTGGGTGGCAGGCTGGCCGAGCAGTACTTC. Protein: CASSLGGRLAEQYF.

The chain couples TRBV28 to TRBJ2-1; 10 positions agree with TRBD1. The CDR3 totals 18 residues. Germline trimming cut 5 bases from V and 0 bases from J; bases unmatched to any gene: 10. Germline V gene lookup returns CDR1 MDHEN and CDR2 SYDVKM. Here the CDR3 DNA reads TGTGCCAGCAGTCCGGGGACAGGGGTTACCAGCTCCTACAATGAGCAGTTCTTC. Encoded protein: CASSPGTGVTSSYNEQFF. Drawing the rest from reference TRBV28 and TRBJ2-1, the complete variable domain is DVKVTQSSRYLVKRTGEKVFLECVQDMDHENMFWYRQDPGLGLRLIYFSYDVKMKEKGDIPEGYSVSREKKERFSLILESASTNQTSMYLCASSPGTGVTSSYNEQFFGPGTRLTVL.

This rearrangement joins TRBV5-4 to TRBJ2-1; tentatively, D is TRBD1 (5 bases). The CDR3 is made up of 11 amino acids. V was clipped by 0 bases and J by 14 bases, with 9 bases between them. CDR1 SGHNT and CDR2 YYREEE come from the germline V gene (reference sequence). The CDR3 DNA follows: TGTGCCAGCAGCTTGGGGGGCCAGGAGTTCTTC. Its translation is CASSLGGQEFF.

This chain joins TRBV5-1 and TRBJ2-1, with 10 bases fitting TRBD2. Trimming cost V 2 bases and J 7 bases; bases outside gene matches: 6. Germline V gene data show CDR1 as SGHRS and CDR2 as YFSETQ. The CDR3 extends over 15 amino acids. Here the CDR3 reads CASSLAGGPSNEQFF. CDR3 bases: TGCGCCAGCAGCTTAGCGGGAGGGCCCTCGAATGAGCAGTTCTTC.

CDR3 nucleotide sequence: TGTGCCAGTAGTATACAGGGTACGAACACCGGGGAGCTGTTTTTT. Translated: CASSIQGTNTGELFF. The chain carries TRBV19 and TRBJ2-2; D may be TRBD1 (5 bases). From germline, CDR1 is LNHDA and CDR2 SQIVND (reference sequence). The CDR3 totals 15 residues. V lost 2 bases and J lost 0, with 7 bases in between.

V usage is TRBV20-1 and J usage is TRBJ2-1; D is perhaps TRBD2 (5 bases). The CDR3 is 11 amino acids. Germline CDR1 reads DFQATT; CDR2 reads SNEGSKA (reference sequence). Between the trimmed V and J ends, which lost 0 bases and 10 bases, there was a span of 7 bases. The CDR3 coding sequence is TGCAGTGCTAGAGATTTAGCGGAGCAGTTCTTC. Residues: CSARDLAEQFF.

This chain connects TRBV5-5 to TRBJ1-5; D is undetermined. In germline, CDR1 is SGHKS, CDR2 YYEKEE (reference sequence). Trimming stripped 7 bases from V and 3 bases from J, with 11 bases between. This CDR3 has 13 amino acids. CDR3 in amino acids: CASAPYNNQPQHF. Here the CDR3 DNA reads TGTGCCAGCGCCCCGTACAACAATCAGCCCCAGCATTTT.

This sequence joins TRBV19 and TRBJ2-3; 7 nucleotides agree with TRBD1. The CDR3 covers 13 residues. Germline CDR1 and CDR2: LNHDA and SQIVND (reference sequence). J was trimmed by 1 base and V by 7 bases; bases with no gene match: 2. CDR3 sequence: CASNRGGTDTQYF. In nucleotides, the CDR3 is TGTGCCAGTAACAGGGGTGGCACAGATACGCAGTATTTT.

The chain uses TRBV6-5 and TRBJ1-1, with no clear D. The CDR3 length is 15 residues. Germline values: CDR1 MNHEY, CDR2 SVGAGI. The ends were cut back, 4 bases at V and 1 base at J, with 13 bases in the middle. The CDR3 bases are TGTGCCAGCAGTTCTTACCCAGAGGGGAACACTGAAGCTTTCTTT. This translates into CASSSYPEGNTEAFF.

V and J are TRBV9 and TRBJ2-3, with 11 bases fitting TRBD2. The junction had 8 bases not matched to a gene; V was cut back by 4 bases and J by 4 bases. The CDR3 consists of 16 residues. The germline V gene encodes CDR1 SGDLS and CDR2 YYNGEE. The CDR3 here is CASSTGASGGSDTQYF. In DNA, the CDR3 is TGTGCCAGCAGCACGGGTGCTAGCGGGGGGTCAGATACGCAGTATTTT.

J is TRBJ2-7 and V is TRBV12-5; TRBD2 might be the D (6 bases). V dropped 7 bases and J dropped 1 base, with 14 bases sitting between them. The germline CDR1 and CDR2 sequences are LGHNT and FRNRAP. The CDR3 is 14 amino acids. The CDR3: CASAISTRSYEQYV. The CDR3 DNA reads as TGTGCTAGTGCCATATCGACTAGATCCTACGAGCAGTACGTC.

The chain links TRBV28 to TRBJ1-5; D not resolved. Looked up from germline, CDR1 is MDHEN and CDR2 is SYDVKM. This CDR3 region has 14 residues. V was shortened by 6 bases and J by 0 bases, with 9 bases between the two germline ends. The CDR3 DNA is TGTGCCAGCAGGGTTGGGAGTAGCAATCAGCCCCAGCATTTT. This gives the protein CASRVGSSNQPQHF.

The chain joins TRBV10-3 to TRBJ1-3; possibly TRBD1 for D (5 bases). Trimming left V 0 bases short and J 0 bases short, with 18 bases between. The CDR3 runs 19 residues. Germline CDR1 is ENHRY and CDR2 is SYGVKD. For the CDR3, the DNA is TGTGCCATCAGTGAGTCGTCCCTAGGGGCTCCGAGCTCTGGAAACACCATATATTTT. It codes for CAISESSLGAPSSGNTIYF.

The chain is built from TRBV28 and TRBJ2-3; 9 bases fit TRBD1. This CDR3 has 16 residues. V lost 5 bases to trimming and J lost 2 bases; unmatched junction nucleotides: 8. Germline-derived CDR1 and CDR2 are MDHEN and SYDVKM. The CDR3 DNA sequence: TGTGCCAGCAGTAGACCGGGACAGGGAATCACAGATACGCAGTATTTT. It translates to CASSRPGQGITDTQYF. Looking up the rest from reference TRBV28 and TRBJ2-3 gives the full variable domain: DVKVTQSSRYLVKRTGEKVFLECVQDMDHENMFWYRQDPGLGLRLIYFSYDVKMKEKGDIPEGYSVSREKKERFSLILESASTNQTSMYLCASSRPGQGITDTQYFGPGTRLTVL.

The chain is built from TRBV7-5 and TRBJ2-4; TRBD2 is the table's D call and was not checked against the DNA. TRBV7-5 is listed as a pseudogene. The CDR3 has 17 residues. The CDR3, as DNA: TGTGCCAGAAGCTTAGCCTTCGGACTGACTGCTAAAAACATTCAGTACTTC. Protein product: CARSLAFGLTAKNIQYF.

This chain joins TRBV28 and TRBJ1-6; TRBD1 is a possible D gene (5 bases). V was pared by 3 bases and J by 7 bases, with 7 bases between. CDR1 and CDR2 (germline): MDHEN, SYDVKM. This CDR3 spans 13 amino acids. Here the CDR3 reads CASSFRVNSPLHF. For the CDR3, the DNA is TGTGCCAGCAGTTTCAGGGTCAATTCACCCCTCCACTTT.

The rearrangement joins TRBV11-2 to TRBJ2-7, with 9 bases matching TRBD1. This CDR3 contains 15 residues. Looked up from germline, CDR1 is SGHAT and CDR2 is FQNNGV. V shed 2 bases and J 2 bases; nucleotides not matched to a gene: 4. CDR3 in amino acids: CASSLWGQGPYEQYV. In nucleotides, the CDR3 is TGTGCCAGCAGCTTATGGGGACAGGGCCCCTACGAGCAGTACGTC.

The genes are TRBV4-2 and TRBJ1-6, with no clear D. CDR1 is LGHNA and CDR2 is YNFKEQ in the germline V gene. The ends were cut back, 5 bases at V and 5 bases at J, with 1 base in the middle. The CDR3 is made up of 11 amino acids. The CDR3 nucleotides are TGTGCCAGCAGCAATAATTCACCCCTCCACTTT. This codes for CASSNNSPLHF.

The DNA of the CDR3 is TGCGCCAGCAGCCAAGATGACAGACCCTCTGGAAACACCATATATTTT. This gives the protein CASSQDDRPSGNTIYF. The J gene is TRBJ1-3, the V gene TRBV4-1, with D perhaps TRBD1 (5 bases). Germline loops: CDR1 MGHRA, CDR2 YSYEKL. V lost 0 bases, J lost 0 bases, and 9 bases lay in between. This CDR3 comprises 16 residues.

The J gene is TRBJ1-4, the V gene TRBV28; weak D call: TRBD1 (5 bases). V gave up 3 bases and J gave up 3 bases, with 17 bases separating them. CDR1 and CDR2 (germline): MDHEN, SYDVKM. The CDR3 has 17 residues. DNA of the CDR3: TGTGCCAGCAGTTTGGGGCCTCGGACGGGACCTAATGAAAAACTGTTTTTT. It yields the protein CASSLGPRTGPNEKLFF.

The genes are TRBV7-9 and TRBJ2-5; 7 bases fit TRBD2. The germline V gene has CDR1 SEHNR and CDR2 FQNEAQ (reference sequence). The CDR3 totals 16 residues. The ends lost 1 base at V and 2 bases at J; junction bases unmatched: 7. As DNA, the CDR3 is TGTGCCAGCAGCTTAGGCCCAGCGGGATGGCAAGAGACCCAGTACTTC. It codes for CASSLGPAGWQETQYF.

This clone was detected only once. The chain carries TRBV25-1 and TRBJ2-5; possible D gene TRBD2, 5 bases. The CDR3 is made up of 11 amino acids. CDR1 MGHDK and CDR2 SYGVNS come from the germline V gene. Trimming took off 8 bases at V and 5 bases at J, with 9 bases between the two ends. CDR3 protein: CASGGEETQYF. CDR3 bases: TGTGCCAGCGGTGGGGAGGAGACCCAGTACTTC.

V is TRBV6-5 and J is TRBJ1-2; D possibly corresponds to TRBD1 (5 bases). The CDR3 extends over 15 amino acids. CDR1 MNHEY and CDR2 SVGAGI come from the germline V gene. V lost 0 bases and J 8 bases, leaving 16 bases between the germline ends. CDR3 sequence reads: CASSYSITGGGGYTF. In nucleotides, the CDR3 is TGTGCCAGCAGTTACTCGATTACCGGGGGAGGAGGCTACACCTTC.

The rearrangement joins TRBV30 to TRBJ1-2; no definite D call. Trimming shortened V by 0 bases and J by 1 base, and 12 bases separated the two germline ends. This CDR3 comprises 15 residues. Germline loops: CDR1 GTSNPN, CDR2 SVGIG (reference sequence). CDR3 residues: CAWSVRNGVNYGYTF. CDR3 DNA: TGTGCCTGGAGTGTACGAAACGGTGTTAACTATGGCTACACCTTC.

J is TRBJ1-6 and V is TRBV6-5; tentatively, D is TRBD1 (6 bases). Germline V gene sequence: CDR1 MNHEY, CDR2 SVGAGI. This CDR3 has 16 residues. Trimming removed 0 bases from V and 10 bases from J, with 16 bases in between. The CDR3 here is CASSYSRGGPGSPLHF. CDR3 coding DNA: TGTGCCAGCAGTTACTCGAGGGGGGGGCCAGGATCACCCCTCCACTTT.